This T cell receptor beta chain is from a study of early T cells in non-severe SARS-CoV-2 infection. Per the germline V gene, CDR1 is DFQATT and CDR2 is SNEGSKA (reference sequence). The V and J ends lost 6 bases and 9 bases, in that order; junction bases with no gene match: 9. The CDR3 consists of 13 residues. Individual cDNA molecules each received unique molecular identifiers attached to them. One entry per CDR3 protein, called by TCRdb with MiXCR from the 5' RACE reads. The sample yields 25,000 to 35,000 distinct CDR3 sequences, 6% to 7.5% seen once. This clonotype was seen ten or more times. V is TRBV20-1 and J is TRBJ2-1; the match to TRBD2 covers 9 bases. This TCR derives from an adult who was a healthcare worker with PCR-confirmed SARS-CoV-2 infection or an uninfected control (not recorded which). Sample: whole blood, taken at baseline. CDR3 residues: CSADGLAIGEQFF. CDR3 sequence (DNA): TGCAGTGCCGACGGACTAGCGATCGGTGAGCAGTTCTTC.